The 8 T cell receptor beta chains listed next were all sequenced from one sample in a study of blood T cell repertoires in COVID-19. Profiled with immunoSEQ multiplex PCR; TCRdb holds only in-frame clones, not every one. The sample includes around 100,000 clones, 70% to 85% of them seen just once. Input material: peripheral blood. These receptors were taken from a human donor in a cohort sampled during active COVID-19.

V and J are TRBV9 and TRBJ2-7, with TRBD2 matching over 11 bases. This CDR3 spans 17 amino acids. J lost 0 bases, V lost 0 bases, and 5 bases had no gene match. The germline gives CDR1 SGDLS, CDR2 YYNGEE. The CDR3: CASSVGGTSGPSYEQYF. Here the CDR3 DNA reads TGTGCCAGCAGCGTAGGGGGGACTAGCGGCCCCTCCTACGAGCAGTACTTC.

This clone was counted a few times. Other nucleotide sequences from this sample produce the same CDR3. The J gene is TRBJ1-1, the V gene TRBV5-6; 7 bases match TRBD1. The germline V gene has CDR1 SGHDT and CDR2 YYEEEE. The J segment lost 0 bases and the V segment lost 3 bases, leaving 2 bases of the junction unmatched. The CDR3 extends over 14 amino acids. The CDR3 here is CASSWDRVNTEAFF. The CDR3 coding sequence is TGTGCCAGCAGCTGGGACAGAGTGAACACTGAAGCTTTCTTT.

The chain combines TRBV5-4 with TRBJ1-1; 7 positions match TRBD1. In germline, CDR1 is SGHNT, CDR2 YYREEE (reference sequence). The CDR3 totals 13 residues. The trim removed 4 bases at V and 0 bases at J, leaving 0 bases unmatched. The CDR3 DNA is TGTGCCAGCAGCGGGACAGTGAACACTGAAGCTTTCTTT. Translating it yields CASSGTVNTEAFF.

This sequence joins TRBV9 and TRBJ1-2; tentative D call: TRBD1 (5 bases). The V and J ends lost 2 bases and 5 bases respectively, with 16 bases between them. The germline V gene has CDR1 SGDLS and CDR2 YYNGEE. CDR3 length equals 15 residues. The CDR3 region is CASSVWDSGGYGYTF. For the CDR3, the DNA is TGTGCCAGCAGCGTCTGGGACTCGGGGGGGTATGGCTACACCTTC.

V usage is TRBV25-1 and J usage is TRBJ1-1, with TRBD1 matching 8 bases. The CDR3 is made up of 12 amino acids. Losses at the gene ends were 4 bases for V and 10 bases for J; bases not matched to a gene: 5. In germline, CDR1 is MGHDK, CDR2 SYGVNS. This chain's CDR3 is CASSATGAGAFF. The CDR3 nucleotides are TGTGCCAGCAGTGCGACAGGGGCAGGAGCTTTCTTT.

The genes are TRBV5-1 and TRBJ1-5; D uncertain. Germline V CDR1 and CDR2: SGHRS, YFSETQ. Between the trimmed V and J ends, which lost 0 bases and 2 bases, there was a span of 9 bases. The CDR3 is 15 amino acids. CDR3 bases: TGCGCCAGCAGCTTGGGTCAGTTTCGCAATCAGCCCCAGCATTTT. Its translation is CASSLGQFRNQPQHF.

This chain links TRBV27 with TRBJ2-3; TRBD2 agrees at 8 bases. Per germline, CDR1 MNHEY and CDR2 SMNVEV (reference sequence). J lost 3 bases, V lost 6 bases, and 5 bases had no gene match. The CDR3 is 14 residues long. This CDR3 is CASRAGGGTDTQYF. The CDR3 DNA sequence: TGTGCCAGCAGGGCGGGAGGCGGGACAGATACGCAGTATTTT.

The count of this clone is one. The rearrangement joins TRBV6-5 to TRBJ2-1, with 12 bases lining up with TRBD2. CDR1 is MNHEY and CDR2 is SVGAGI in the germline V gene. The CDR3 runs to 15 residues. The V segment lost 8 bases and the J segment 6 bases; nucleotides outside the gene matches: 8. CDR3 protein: CASGWVTSGSNEQFF. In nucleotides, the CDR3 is TGTGCCAGCGGGTGGGTGACTAGCGGGAGCAATGAGCAGTTCTTC.